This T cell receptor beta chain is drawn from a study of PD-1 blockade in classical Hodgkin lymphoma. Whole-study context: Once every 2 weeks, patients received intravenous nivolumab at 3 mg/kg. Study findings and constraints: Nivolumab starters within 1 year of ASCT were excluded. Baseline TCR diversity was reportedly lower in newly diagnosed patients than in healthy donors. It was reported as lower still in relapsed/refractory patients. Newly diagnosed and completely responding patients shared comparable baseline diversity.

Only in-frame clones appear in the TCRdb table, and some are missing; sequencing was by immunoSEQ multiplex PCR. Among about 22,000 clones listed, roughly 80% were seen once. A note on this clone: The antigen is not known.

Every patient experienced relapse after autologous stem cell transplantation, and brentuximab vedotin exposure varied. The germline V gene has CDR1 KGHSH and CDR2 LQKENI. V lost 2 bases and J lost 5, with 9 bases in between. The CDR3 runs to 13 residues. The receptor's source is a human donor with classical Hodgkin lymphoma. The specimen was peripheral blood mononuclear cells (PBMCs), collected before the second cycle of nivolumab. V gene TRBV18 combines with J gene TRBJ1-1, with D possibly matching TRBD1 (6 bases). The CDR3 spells CASSPGRGTEAFF. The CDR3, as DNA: TGTGCCAGCTCACCAGGTAGGGGGACTGAAGCTTTCTTT.